The present TCR beta chain was sequenced within a study of cytomegalovirus exposure and HLA in healthy donors. At the level of the study: Caucasian-associated ancestry cluster membership applied to about 83% of 398 genotyped donors. Study-level results: Later genetic work tied a missense DCLRE1C variant to beta-chain V and J trimming. Across donors, presence/absence analyses took sequencing depth to be roughly uniform.

The PCR contained 60 Vbeta and 13 Jbeta primers. Sequencing used immunoSEQ multiplex PCR; TCRdb keeps in-frame clones, though not all of them. The table includes about 180,000 clones, under 80% detected once. On this clone itself: Antigen unknown.

The sequence came from a human donor in good health. Specimen: PBMCs.

For the CDR3, the DNA is TGTGCCAGCGGGAGAAGCAATCAGCCCCAGCATTTT. This translates into CASGRSNQPQHF. The gene calls are TRBV6-6 and TRBJ1-5, with D hard to call. This CDR3 has 12 amino acids. V lost 8 bases and J 1 base, leaving 6 bases between the germline ends. Germline V lookup: CDR1 MNHNY, CDR2 SVGAGI (reference sequence).